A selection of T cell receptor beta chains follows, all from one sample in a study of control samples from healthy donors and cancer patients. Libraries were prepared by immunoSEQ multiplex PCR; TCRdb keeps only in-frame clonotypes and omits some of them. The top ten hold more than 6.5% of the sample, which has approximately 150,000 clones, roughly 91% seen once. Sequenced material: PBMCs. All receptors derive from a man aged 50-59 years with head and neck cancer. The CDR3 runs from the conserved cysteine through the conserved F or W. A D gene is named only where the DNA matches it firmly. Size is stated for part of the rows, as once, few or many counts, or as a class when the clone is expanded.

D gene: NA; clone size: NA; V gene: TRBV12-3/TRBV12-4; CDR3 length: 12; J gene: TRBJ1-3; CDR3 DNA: TGTGCCAGCAGTCCCCGGGGAAACACCATATATTTT; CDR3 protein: CASSPRGNTIYF
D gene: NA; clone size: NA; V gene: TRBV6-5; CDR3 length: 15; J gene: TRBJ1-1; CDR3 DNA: TGTGCCAGCAGTTACGCTCAGGGTTATAGACCTGAAGCTTTCTTT; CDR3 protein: CASSYAQGYRPEAFF
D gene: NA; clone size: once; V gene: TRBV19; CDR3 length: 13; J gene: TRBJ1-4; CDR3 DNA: TGTGCCAGTAGTACGAGGGGCTATGAAAAACTGTTTTTT; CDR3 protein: CASSTRGYEKLFF
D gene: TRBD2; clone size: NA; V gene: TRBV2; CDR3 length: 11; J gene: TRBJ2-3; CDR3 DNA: TGTGCCAGCCTAGCGGTAGATACGCAGTATTTT; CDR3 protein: CASLAVDTQYF
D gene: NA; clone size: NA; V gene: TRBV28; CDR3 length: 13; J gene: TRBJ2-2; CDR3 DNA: TGTGCCAGCAGCCGCAGGGTCACCGGGGAGCTGTTTTTT; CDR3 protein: CASSRRVTGELFF
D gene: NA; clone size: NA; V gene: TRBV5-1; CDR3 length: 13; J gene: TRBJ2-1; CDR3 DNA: TGCGCCAGCAGCATTCAATTCGGCTATGAGCAGTTCTTC; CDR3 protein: CASSIQFGYEQFF
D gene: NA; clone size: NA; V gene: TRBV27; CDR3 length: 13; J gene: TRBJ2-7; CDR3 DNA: TGTGCCAGCAGTTTGACACCAACCTACGAGCAGTACTTC; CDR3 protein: CASSLTPTYEQYF
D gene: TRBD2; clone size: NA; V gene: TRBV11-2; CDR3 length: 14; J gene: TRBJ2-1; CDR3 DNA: TGTGCCAGCAGTCGTAGCGGGGGGCGCAATGAGCAGTTCTTC; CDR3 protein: CASSRSGGRNEQFF
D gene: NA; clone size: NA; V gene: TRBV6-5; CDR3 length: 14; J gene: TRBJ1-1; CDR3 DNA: TGTGCCAGCAGTTGGGGGCCGCGGGACACTGAAGCTTTCTTT; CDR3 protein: CASSWGPRDTEAFF
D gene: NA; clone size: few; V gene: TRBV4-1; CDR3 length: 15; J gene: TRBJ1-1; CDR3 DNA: TGCGCCTCTCGGGGGGCACGGGGATCGAACACTGAAGCTTTCTTT; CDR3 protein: CASRGARGSNTEAFF
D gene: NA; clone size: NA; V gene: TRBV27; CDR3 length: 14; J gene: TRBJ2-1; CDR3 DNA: TGTGCCAGCAGCCCAATGGGAGGATACAATGAGCAGTTCTTC; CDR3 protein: CASSPMGGYNEQFF
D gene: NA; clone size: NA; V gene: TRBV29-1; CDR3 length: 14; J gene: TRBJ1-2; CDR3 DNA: TGCAGCGTTGGGACGAGGGGACCTTACTATGGCTACACCTTC; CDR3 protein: CSVGTRGPYYGYTF
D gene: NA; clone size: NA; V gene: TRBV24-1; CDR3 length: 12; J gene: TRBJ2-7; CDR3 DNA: TGTGCCACCTCTACAGAAAATCTGGAGCAGTACTTC; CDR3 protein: CATSTENLEQYF
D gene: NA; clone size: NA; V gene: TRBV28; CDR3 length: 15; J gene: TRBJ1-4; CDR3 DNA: TGTGCCAGCAGTTTCGGTGGCAGAACAAATGAAAAACTGTTTTTT; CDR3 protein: CASSFGGRTNEKLFF
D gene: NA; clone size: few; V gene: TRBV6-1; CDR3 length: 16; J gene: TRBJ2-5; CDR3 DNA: TGTGCCAGCAGTGCGCCAGTCGCCAGCGTCCGAGAGACCCAGTACTTC; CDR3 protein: CASSAPVASVRETQYF
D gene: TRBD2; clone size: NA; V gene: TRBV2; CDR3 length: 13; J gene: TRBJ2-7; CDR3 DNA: TGTGCCAGCATGGGAGGGGAATCCTACGAGCAGTACTTC; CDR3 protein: CASMGGESYEQYF
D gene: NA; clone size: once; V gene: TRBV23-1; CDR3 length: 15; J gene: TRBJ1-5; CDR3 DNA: TGCGCCAGCACCCTCAATCGTGTTTTGAAGCAGCCCCAGCATTTT; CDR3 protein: CASTLNRVLKQPQHF
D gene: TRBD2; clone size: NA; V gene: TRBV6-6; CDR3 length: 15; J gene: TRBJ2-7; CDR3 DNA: TGTGCCAGCAGTTACGAGGCGGGAGCCTCCTACGAGCAGTACTTC; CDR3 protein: CASSYEAGASYEQYF
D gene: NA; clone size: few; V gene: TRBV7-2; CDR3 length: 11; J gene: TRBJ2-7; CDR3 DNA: TGTGCCAGCAGCCGGTCCTACGAGCAGTACTTC; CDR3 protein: CASSRSYEQYF
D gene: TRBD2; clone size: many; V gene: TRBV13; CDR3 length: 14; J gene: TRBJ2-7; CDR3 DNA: TGTGCCAGCAGCATTAGCGGGAGCTCCTACGAGCAGTACTTC; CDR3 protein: CASSISGSSYEQYF
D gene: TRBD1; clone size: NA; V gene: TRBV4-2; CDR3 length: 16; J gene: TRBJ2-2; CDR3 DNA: TGTGCCAGCAGCCAAGATTGGGACAGGGAAAACGGGGAGCTGTTTTTT; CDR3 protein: CASSQDWDRENGELFF
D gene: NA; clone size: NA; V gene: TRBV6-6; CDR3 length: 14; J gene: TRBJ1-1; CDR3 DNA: TGTGCCAGCGCCCTTAACGGGCGTTCCCAAAAAGCTTTCTTT; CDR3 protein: CASALNGRSQKAFF
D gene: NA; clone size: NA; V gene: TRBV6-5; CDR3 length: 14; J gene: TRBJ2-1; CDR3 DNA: TGTGCCAGCAGTTACTCGGACAGCTACAATGAGCAGTTCTTC; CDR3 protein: CASSYSDSYNEQFF
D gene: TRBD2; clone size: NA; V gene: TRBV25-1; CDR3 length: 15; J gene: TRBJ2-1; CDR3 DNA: TGTGCCAGCAGCGTCACTAGCGGGGGGGCCGGTGAGCAGTTCTTC; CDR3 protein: CASSVTSGGAGEQFF
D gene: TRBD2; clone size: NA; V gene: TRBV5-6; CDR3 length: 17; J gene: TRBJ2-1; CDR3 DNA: TGTGCCAGCATCCGGACTAGCGGGACTAGCTCCTACAATGAGCAGTTCTTC; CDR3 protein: CASIRTSGTSSYNEQFF
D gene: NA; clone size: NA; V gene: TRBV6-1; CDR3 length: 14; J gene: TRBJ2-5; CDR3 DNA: TGTGCCAGCAGTGAAAATGGGATTGCAGAGACCCAGTACTTC; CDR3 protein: CASSENGIAETQYF
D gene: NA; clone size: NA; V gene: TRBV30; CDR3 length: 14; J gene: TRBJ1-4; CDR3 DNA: TGTGCCTGGAGTACACAGGGTCAGGGTGAAAAACTGTTTTTT; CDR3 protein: CAWSTQGQGEKLFF
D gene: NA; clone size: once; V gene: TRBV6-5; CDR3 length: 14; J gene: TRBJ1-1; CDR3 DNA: TGTGCCAGCAGTTACGGTAGTGGGAACACTGAAGCTTTCTTT; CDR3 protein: CASSYGSGNTEAFF
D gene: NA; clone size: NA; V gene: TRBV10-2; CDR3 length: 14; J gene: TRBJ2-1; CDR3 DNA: TGCGCCAGCAGTGAGCCAGCATGGGTGAATGAGCAGTTCTTC; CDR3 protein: CASSEPAWVNEQFF
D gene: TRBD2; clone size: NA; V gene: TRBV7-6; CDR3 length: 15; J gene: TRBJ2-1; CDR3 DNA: TGTGCCAGCAGCTTAGATAGCGGGGCCTACAATGAGCAGTTCTTC; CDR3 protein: CASSLDSGAYNEQFF
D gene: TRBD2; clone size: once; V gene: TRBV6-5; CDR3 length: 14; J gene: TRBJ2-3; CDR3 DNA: TGTGCCAGCAGTAGCGGGACCTACACAGATACGCAGTATTTT; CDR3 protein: CASSSGTYTDTQYF
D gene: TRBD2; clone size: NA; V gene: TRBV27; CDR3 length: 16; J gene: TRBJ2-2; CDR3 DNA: TGTGCCAGCAGTCTCAACCCTAGCGGGAACACCGGGGAGCTGTTTTTT; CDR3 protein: CASSLNPSGNTGELFF
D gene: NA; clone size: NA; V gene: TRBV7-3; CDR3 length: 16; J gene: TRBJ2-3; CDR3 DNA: TGTGCCAGCAGCTACGTTGCTGGGGGCGGGAGAAATACGCAGTATTTT; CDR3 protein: CASSYVAGGGRNTQYF
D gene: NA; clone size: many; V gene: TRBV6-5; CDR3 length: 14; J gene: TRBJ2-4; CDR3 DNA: TGTGCCAGCAGTTTTAGGGGGGCCAAAAACATTCAGTACTTC; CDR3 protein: CASSFRGAKNIQYF
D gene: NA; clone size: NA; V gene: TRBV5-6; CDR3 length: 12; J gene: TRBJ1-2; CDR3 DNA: TGTGCCAGCAGCTTGCAGGGAGGAGGCTACACCTTC; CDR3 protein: CASSLQGGGYTF
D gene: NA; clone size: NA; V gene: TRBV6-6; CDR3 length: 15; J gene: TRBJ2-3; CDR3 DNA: TGTGCCAGCAGTTACTATCGGGGAAACACAGATACGCAGTATTTT; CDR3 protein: CASSYYRGNTDTQYF